This T cell receptor beta chain derives from a study of spatial heterogeneity in lung cancer (dated by TCRdb to the late 2010s). About the study as a whole: The donors were approximately 70 patients from the lung TRACERx cohort who had early-stage, untreated non-small cell lung cancer. TCR alpha and beta repertoires were quantitatively compared across multiple tumor regions, matched nontumor lung and blood in non-small cell lung cancer. Some blood samples were taken at disease recurrence, and the median time to first recurrence was under 450 days. In the raw uncorrected reads, each unique combination of TCR and UMI appeared more than ten times on average. The study linked features of the TCR repertoire to counts of nonsynonymous mutations, which were determined by whole-exome sequencing of tumor tissue. More beta-chain than alpha-chain transcripts were consistently detected, likely reflecting higher beta-chain transcript abundance. At surgery, fewer than 250 tumor regions, approximately 64 matched nontumor lung samples and 56 PBMC samples were TCR-sequenced for both alpha and beta chains. Overall study outcomes, separate from this receptor: Confirming at a functional level the hypothesis that regional TCRs recognize regional mutations was considered to require additional single-cell paired TCR alpha and beta sequencing. Ubiquitous expanded tumor TCRs were detected in blood more often at tumor resection than at routine follow-up.

Libraries were made using 5' RACE. The instrument given in TCRdb is NextSeq 500. In the TCR library protocol, a unique molecular identifier was attached to each TCR cDNA molecule so that PCR and sequencing errors could be corrected. The authors' pipeline ran thus. Decombinator tools were used for TCR identification, UMI-based error correction and CDR3 extraction. TCRs above a frequency of 2 per 1,000, corresponding to the top 1% of the tumor frequency distribution, were defined as expanded. Renyi diversity was computed with the R vegan package after each repertoire had been subsampled 100 times to 5,000 TCRs. CDR3 similarity networks were constructed using string-kernel similarity of amino acid triplets, with links drawn between CDR3s whose pairwise similarity was above 0.82. The public reads were run again by TCRdb, first through fastp at Q25 and then through MiXCR, and only productive beta chains were kept. When rows share a CDR3 protein, they turn into one entry using the most common DNA and genes. TCRdb's processing, not the authors' own work, is the source of the V and J calls. Counted in this sample were about 9,700 distinct CDR3 sequences; under 5% of them appeared once. Roughly 18% of the sample lies in the top ten.

The time point label here, explained by the study, means: blood taken at disease recurrence. TCR sequencing used whole RNA extracted from tumor and nontumor lung tissue, or from cryopreserved PBMC samples, without cell sorting. Patients were selected for TCR sequencing only if sufficient RNA was available from at least two tumor regions. Comments on this clonotype: This clone's antigen is unknown. Within one base of it there is no much larger clone, and no base qualities were kept. This beta chain lies outside the target of a library built for alpha chains; its clone size means little.

This sequence originates from a female donor with early-stage non-small cell lung cancer. Material: PBMCs, obtained at recurrence.

The CDR3 corresponds to CASSLFTSTGELFF. The bases are TGTGCCAGCAGCTTATTTACTAGCACCGGGGAGCTGTTTTTT. The V and J segments used are TRBV11-1 and TRBJ2-2; a tentative D call is TRBD2 (5 bases match). The CDR3 numbers 14 residues from cysteine through phenylalanine. The sequence is cut down to CDR3 DNA, 42 bases in frame from base 1. The germline V gene (reference sequence) yields SGHAT for CDR1 and FQDESV for CDR2. The junction carries 8 bases between V and J, which are trimmed by 2 bases and 4 bases respectively. Full variable domain (CDR3 extended with the reference TRBV11-1 and TRBJ2-2 proteins): EAEVAQSPRYKITEKSQAVAFWCDPISGHATLYWYRQILGQGPELLVQFQDESVVDDSQLPKDRFSAERLKGVDSTLKIQPAELGDSAMYLCASSLFTSTGELFFGEGSRLTVL.